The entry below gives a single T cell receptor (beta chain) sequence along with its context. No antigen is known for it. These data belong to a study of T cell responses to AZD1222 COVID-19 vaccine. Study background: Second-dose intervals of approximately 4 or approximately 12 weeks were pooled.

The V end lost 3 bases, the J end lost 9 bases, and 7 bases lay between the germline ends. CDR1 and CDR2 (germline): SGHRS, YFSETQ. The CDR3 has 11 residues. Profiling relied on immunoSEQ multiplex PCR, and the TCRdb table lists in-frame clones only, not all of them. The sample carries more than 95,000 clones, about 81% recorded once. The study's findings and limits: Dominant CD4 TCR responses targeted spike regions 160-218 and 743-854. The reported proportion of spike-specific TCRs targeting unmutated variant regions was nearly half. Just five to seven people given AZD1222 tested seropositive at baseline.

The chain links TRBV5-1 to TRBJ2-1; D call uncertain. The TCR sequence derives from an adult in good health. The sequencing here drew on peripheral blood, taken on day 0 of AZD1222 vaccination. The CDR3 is CASSYSLEQFF. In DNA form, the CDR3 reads TGCGCCAGCAGCTACAGCCTTGAGCAGTTCTTC.